The rows below give T cell receptor beta chains drawn from one sample of a study of technical replicates of blood from a handful of donors. Assay used: immunoSEQ multiplex PCR; TCRdb lists only in-frame clones, some missing. The sample records approximately 17,000 clones, around nine tenths being singletons. Material: PBMCs. The receptor set was obtained from a human donor in good health. Each CDR3 is given with its conserved first and last residue. Each record gives: CDR3 protein, clone size, V gene. Some rows mark clone size as missing; the rest say once, few, many or name a class of expanded clone.

CASSLPGDRPYGYTF	.	TRBV7-2
CASSAGTAYWNTEAFF	.	TRBV5-1
CASSETSGRKGETQYF	.	TRBV10-2
CASSLRTGALNTGELFF	.	TRBV7-6
CAWSSGQGNTIYF	.	TRBV30
CASSDPRTEAFF	few	TRBV6-1
CASSQDFRNTGELFF	.	TRBV4-2
CASSPSGTSEQFF	once	TRBV28
CASSLEGALSSYNEQFF	.	TRBV19
CASSLAGQGHQPQHF	once	TRBV5-1
CASSPDRRPNTGELFF	.	TRBV27
CASSLSSNEQYF	.	TRBV7-8
CASSEQGGKDTQYF	.	TRBV25-1
CASSIDPAGGVQTQYF	.	TRBV19
CAISGGDQETQYF	.	TRBV10-3
CASSLLGGARPTF	.	TRBV27
CASSGLNEKLFF	.	TRBV6-1
CASSSGTSGRAGVGTDTQYF	.	TRBV5-4
CAEGRGGISNYGYTF	.	TRBV2